Each of the 9 T cell receptor beta chains below was sequenced from the same sample in a study of blood T cell repertoires in COVID-19. Assay: immunoSEQ multiplex PCR; the TCRdb copy retains only in-frame clones and omits some. Among 250,000 to 350,000 clones, around 92% were seen once, and the ten largest hold under 7.5%. Source material: peripheral blood. These receptors all stem from a man between 18 and 29 years old who had recovered from COVID-19.

The chain carries TRBV9 and TRBJ2-3, with TRBD2 identical over 8 bases. The CDR3 covers 18 residues. Germline values: CDR1 SGDLS, CDR2 YYNGEE. V lost 7 bases and J lost 1; bases outside the gene matches: 17. DNA for the CDR3: TGTGCCAGCTCCAGATGGGGCCAGCGGGAGTTGGGCACAGATACGCAGTATTTT. It translates to CASSRWGQRELGTDTQYF. The full variable domain, its missing parts supplied by reference TRBV9 and TRBJ2-3, is DSGVTQTPKHLITATGQRVTLRCSPRSGDLSVYWYQQSLDQGLQFLIQYYNGEERAKGNILERFSAQQFPDLHSELNLSSLELGDSALYFCASSRWGQRELGTDTQYFGPGTRLTVL.

The rearrangement links TRBV2 to TRBJ1-5; D might be TRBD1 (6 bases). V lost 7 bases and J lost 2, with 15 bases in between. This CDR3 has 15 residues. Germline-derived CDR1 and CDR2 are SNHLY and FYNNEI. CDR3 protein: CASTYTGIGNQPQHF. In DNA, the CDR3 is TGTGCCAGCACCTACACAGGGATCGGCAATCAGCCCCAGCATTTT. The complete variable domain, with remaining parts taken from reference TRBV2 and TRBJ1-5, reads EPEVTQTPSHQVTQMGQEVILRCVPISNHLYFYWYRQILGQKVEFLVSFYNNEISEKSEIFDDQFSVERPDGSNFTLKIRSTKLEDSAMYFCASTYTGIGNQPQHFGDGTRLSIL.

This clone was seen only once. This chain joins TRBV6-1 and TRBJ1-1; D is uncertain. From germline, CDR1 is MNHNS and CDR2 SASEGT. Trimming stripped 3 bases from V and 7 bases from J, with 12 bases between. This CDR3 spans 13 amino acids. The CDR3 here is CASSDRGRFEAFF. The CDR3 DNA reads TGTGCCAGCAGTGATCGAGGGAGGTTTGAAGCTTTCTTT.

This clone was observed a handful of times. This rearrangement joins TRBV18 to TRBJ1-2; D unclear. This CDR3 has 16 amino acids. From germline, CDR1 is KGHSH and CDR2 LQKENI. Trimming shortened V by 0 bases and J by 0 bases, and 11 bases separated the two germline ends. The CDR3 coding sequence is TGTGCCAGCTCACCACCATCGGCTAGAGCTAACTATGGCTACACCTTC. This codes for CASSPPSARANYGYTF.

This chain joins TRBV27 and TRBJ1-4; the match to TRBD1 covers 9 bases. V lost 5 bases and J lost 3; bases outside the gene matches: 4. From germline, CDR1 is MNHEY and CDR2 SMNVEV (reference sequence). This CDR3 spans 15 amino acids. The CDR3 nucleotides are TGTGCCAGCAGTACACAGGGGGCGGCTAATGAAAAACTGTTTTTT. It yields the protein CASSTQGAANEKLFF.

This sequence joins TRBV30 and TRBJ2-1; 14 bases are shared with TRBD2. Per germline, CDR1 GTSNPN and CDR2 SVGIG (reference sequence). Trimming at V came to 1 base and at J to 12 bases, leaving 11 bases not matched to a gene. The CDR3 totals 16 residues. CDR3 in amino acids: CAWSALPGLAGVGQFF. CDR3 coding DNA: TGTGCCTGGAGTGCCCTCCCGGGACTAGCGGGAGTTGGGCAGTTCTTC.

This chain links TRBV14 with TRBJ1-2, with 8 bases that match TRBD1. V gave up 4 bases and J gave up 2 bases; unmatched junction bases: 6. Per germline, CDR1 SGHDN and CDR2 FVKESK. The CDR3 runs 15 residues. Written as DNA, the CDR3 is TGTGCCAGCAGCCCCATTGGACAGGGCAACTATGGCTACACCTTC. Protein: CASSPIGQGNYGYTF.

This sequence joins TRBV6-4 and TRBJ2-7, with TRBD1 as a possible D gene (6 bases). In germline, CDR1 is MRHNA, CDR2 SNTAGT. The CDR3 extends over 12 amino acids. Trimming took off 8 bases at V and 7 bases at J, with 15 bases between the two ends. CDR3 loop: CASVETGREQYF. For the CDR3, the DNA is TGTGCCAGCGTTGAGACAGGCCGGGAGCAGTACTTC.

This clone occurred once. J is TRBJ2-3 and V is TRBV5-6; 7 nucleotides align to TRBD2. The CDR3 totals 14 residues. The germline gives CDR1 SGHDT, CDR2 YYEEEE. V trimming: 2 bases; J trimming: 6 bases; junction bases outside the gene matches: 6. This CDR3 is CASSFSLRGDTQYF. Here the CDR3 DNA reads TGTGCCAGCAGCTTTAGCTTGCGGGGGGATACGCAGTATTTT.